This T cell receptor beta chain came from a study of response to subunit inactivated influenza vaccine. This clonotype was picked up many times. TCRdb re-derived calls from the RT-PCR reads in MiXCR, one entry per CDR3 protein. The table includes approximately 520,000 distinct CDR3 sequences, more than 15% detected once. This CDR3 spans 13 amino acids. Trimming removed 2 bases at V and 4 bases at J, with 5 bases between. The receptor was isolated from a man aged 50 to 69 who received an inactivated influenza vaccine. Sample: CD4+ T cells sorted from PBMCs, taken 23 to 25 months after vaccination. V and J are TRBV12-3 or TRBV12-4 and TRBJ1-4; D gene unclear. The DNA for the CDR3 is TGTGCCAGCAGTTTACGGGGTAATGAAAAACTGTTTTTT. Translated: CASSLRGNEKLFF.